The table lists the clone carrying this TCR beta chain with a few counts. This entry belongs to a study of T-cell memory formation after mild COVID-19. Each CDR3 protein is one row after TCRdb ran MiXCR on the 5' RACE reads. The table includes a few hundred thousand distinct CDR3 sequences, around 16% detected once. Germline V gene data show CDR1 as SEHNR and CDR2 as FQNEAQ (reference sequence). Unmatched junction bases numbered 8, after V lost 2 bases and J lost 3 bases. The CDR3 consists of 16 residues. The sequenced sample consisted of PBMCs or a T cell subset sorted from them (not recorded which). The rearrangement uses TRBV7-9 and TRBJ2-7, with TRBD1 identical over 9 bases. The TCR sequence derives from a young man who had mild COVID-19 (a few samples of this study predate the infection). Cell type and time point are not known. As DNA, the CDR3 is TGTGCCAGCAGCTTATCAACGGGACAGGGCTTCTACGAGCAGTACTTC. This encodes CASSLSTGQGFYEQYF.